This T cell receptor (beta chain) is drawn from a study of CD8+CD57+ T cells in acquired aplastic anemia. Study information: An average of around 3.5 ug of DNA was obtained from sorted CD4+ and CD8+ cells. Study-level findings and limits: Statistical testing detected no significant gap in CD8+ Simpson's diversity between patients and controls.

Of note for this clonotype: What it binds is unknown.

According to the study, genomic DNA was the template for TCR beta VDJ and CDR3 profiling. TCRdb re-analysed the reads in MiXCR, keeping a single row per CDR3 protein. The table has over 150,000 distinct CDR3 sequences, 70% to 75% seen once. The authors sequenced patients whose flow cytometry had shown CD8+CD57+ cell expansion. The patients, all of them, had severe acquired aplastic anemia. The CDR3 has 18 residues. In germline, CDR1 is KGHDR, CDR2 SFDVKD. V was pared by 2 bases and J by 8 bases, with 18 bases of the junction left unmatched. The V gene is TRBV24-1, the J gene TRBJ1-2; 8 bases are shared with TRBD1. The sequenced material came from sorted CD4+, CD8+, or CD8+CD57+ T cells (not recorded which) from PBMCs. The TCR comes from a human donor with aplastic anemia. CDR3 sequence reads: CATSDSPGQERGYGGYTF. Written as DNA, the CDR3 is TGTGCCACCAGTGATTCCCCGGGACAGGAGAGGGGATATGGGGGCTACACCTTC.